The rows below give T cell receptor beta chains drawn from one sample of a study of blood T cell repertoires in COVID-19. The data were produced by immunoSEQ multiplex PCR, yet TCRdb's version contains in-frame clones alone and is incomplete. This sample has roughly 87,000 clones, with about 78% found just once. Sequenced material: peripheral blood. The receptors come from a woman over 75 with acute or convalescent COVID-19. Each CDR3 is given with its conserved first and last residue. D genes are given only for firm matches. Size values are once, few and many counts, or a class for expanded clones, and some rows have none.

TRBJ1-6 | - | - | TRBV7-2 | TGTGCCAGCAGCTTAGCGCAGGGAAGGAATTCACCCCTCCACTTT | CASSLAQGRNSPLHF
TRBJ1-3 | medium-sized | - | TRBV15 | TGTGCCACCAGTCAGGGATCTGGAAACACCATATATTTT | CATSQGSGNTIYF
TRBJ2-3 | - | TRBD1 | TRBV15 | TGTGCCACCAGCGGGGGACAGACCACAGATACGCAGTATTTT | CATSGGQTTDTQYF
TRBJ2-1 | - | - | TRBV6-2/TRBV6-3 | TGTGCCAGCAGTTACGGGGCGTCGCGGGGTTCCACCTCCTACAATGAGCAGTTCTTC | CASSYGASRGSTSYNEQFF
TRBJ1-3 | few | - | TRBV3-1/TRBV3-2 | TGTGCCAGCAGCCAAGGGTCGGCAGGTCTTGGAAACACCATATATTTT | CASSQGSAGLGNTIYF
TRBJ1-6 | - | - | TRBV7-2 | TGTGCCAGCAGCCTCGGGACTTCTTCACCCCTCCACTTT | CASSLGTSSPLHF
TRBJ1-6 | - | TRBD1 | TRBV5-5 | TGTGCCAGCAGCTTTCGACAGGGCTATTCACCCCTCCACTTT | CASSFRQGYSPLHF
TRBJ2-1 | once | - | TRBV5-1 | TGCGCCAGCAGCTTGTTACCTCTGGCAAGTGAGCAGTTCTTC | CASSLLPLASEQFF
TRBJ2-7 | - | TRBD1 | TRBV5-1 | TGCGCCAGCAGCAAGCCAGGGGGCTTAACTTCCTACGAGCAGTACTTC | CASSKPGGLTSYEQYF
TRBJ2-5 | - | TRBD2 | TRBV6-5 | TGTGCCAGCAGGGGAGCGGGGGTGGGGCAAGAGACCCAGTACTTC | CASRGAGVGQETQYF
TRBJ1-2 | - | TRBD1 | TRBV7-9 | TGTGCCAGCAGCATGGACAGGGCCGGGTATGGCTACACCTTC | CASSMDRAGYGYTF
TRBJ2-6 | - | TRBD1 | TRBV7-9 | TGTGCCAGCAGCTCTTTGGGGACAGCCCTCACGGGGGCCAACGTCCTGACTTTC | CASSSLGTALTGANVLTF
TRBJ1-1 | - | - | TRBV30 | TGTGCCTGGAGTGTTCGGGATGAAGCTTTCTTT | CAWSVRDEAFF
TRBJ1-4 | - | TRBD1 | TRBV9 | TGTGCCAGCAGCGTGAGGGGGACAGATAATGAAAAACTGTTTTTT | CASSVRGTDNEKLFF
TRBJ2-3 | - | - | TRBV2 | TGTGCCAGCACCCCACCCGGGAAGGGAGATACGCAGTATTTT | CASTPPGKGDTQYF
TRBJ2-5 | - | TRBD1 | TRBV5-4 | TGTGCCAGCAGTCCCCCGGAGAGACAGGGTCAAGAGACCCAGTACTTC | CASSPPERQGQETQYF
TRBJ1-6 | - | TRBD1 | TRBV25-1 | TGTGCCAGCAGTCGACAGGGGGCAAATTCACCCCTCCACTTT | CASSRQGANSPLHF
TRBJ2-1 | - | TRBD1 | TRBV11-2 | TGTGCCAGCAGACTAGGGGGCGCAAGTGAGCAGTTCTTC | CASRLGGASEQFF
TRBJ1-3 | - | - | TRBV6-5 | TGTGCCAGCACTAGGGACTACTCTGGAAACACCATATATTTT | CASTRDYSGNTIYF
TRBJ1-2 | few | TRBD1 | TRBV7-2 | TGTGCCAGCACAGGCTCACAGGGGCACTATGGCTACACCTTC | CASTGSQGHYGYTF
TRBJ1-4 | once | TRBD1 | TRBV5-1 | TGCGCCAGCAGCCAAAGACAGGGGGCGACTAATGAAAAACTGTTTTTT | CASSQRQGATNEKLFF
TRBJ1-2 | - | TRBD1 | TRBV29-1 | TGCAGCGTTGGGAACTACGTCAGGGGGCCGGGTGGCTACACCTTC | CSVGNYVRGPGGYTF
TRBJ2-5 | - | - | TRBV5-6 | TGTGCCAGCAGCTTGGTCGGAGGCTATAGGGAGACCCAGTACTTC | CASSLVGGYRETQYF
TRBJ2-5 | - | TRBD1 | TRBV10-3 | TGTGCCATCAGTTCCCGGGACAGGGGGCGAGAGACCCAGTACTTC | CAISSRDRGRETQYF
TRBJ1-1 | few | TRBD1 | TRBV9 | TGTGCCAGCAGCGTGGGGGACAGGTTGAACACTGAAGCTTTCTTT | CASSVGDRLNTEAFF
TRBJ2-3 | - | TRBD2 | TRBV5-4 | TGTGCCGCCAGGAGCGGGGGGGCCACAGATACGCAGTATTTT | CAARSGGATDTQYF
TRBJ2-1 | - | TRBD1 | TRBV5-1 | TGCGCCAGCAGCTTGGAAGGGACAGAGTACAATGAGCAGTTCTTC | CASSLEGTEYNEQFF
TRBJ2-1 | - | TRBD1 | TRBV7-2 | TGTGCCAGCAGCTTAAAAACGGGACAGGGATGGGAGCAGTTCTTC | CASSLKTGQGWEQFF
TRBJ2-7 | - | - | TRBV18 | TGTGCCAGCTCAGCGGGTGAGACCTACGAGCAGTACTTC | CASSAGETYEQYF
TRBJ2-3 | - | TRBD1 | TRBV15 | TGTGCCACCAGCAGCGGGACAGGGGGCTTGACAGATACGCAGTATTTT | CATSSGTGGLTDTQYF
TRBJ2-7 | - | TRBD1 | TRBV6-6 | TGTGCCAGCAGGCCCGGGGGACAGGGGTCCTACGAGCAGTACTTC | CASRPGGQGSYEQYF
TRBJ1-1 | - | - | TRBV5-4 | TGTGCCAGCACCAAAGCACTGAACACTGAAGCTTTCTTT | CASTKALNTEAFF
TRBJ1-1 | few | - | TRBV7-2 | TGTGCCAGCAGCTACTCGCGGAACACTGAAGCTTTCTTT | CASSYSRNTEAFF
TRBJ1-1 | - | - | TRBV5-6 | TGTGCCAGCAGCTTGGCCCCGGGATCCGAAGCTTTCTTT | CASSLAPGSEAFF
TRBJ1-1 | - | - | TRBV5-1 | TGCGCCAGCATGCGACAGCGCCTGGGCACTGAAGCTTTCTTT | CASMRQRLGTEAFF
TRBJ2-3 | - | TRBD2 | TRBV24-1 | TGTGCCACCCGGGGGGATAGCACAGATACGCAGTATTTT | CATRGDSTDTQYF
TRBJ1-4 | - | - | TRBV6-6 | TGTGCCAGCAGACATCAGGAAAATGAAAAACTGTTTTTT | CASRHQENEKLFF